The following is a T cell receptor (beta chain) sequence with its context. Its matching antigen is unknown. This CDR3 region has 12 residues. With 5 bases clipped from V and 7 bases from J, the junction kept 4 bases outside the gene matches. The V gene's germline CDR1 is SEHNR and CDR2 FQNEAQ (reference sequence). The sample is drawn from a study of cytomegalovirus exposure and HLA in healthy donors. Study information: The same platform as the approximately 700 first-cohort repertoires was used for the 100 to 150 validation repertoires, a later analysis reported. Overall study results and limits: According to the study, around 180 TCR beta chains were cytomegalovirus-associated.

Profiling relied on immunoSEQ multiplex PCR, and the TCRdb table lists in-frame clones only, not all of them. The sample holds approximately 100,000 clones, about 94% seen once. The J gene is TRBJ1-2, the V gene TRBV7-9; 7 bases are shared with TRBD1. The receptor comes from a woman in her 30s in good health and CMV-seropositive. Sequences were obtained from PBMCs. DNA of the CDR3: TGTGCCAGCAGCAACACAGGGGTTGGCTACACCTTC. It encodes CASSNTGVGYTF.